Below, one T cell receptor (beta chain) is given with its context. Sequenced by immunoSEQ multiplex PCR; TCRdb stores in-frame clones only, minus some. Here the sample spans tens of thousands of clones, more than 70% being singletons. The data were taken from a study of T cells in localized non-small cell lung cancer. With 0 bases clipped from V and 6 bases from J, the junction kept 1 base outside the gene matches. Germline values: CDR1 KGHSH, CDR2 LQKENI. This CDR3 comprises 14 residues. The chain couples TRBV18 to TRBJ2-7; 11 bases align to TRBD1. The specimen comprised peripheral blood, sampled before any cancer treatment. This clonotype was sampled from a woman aged 35-70 years with stage I squamous cell lung carcinoma. The CDR3: CASSPPGQGGEQYF. CDR3 coding DNA: TGTGCCAGCTCACCACCGGGACAGGGGGGCGAGCAGTACTTC.